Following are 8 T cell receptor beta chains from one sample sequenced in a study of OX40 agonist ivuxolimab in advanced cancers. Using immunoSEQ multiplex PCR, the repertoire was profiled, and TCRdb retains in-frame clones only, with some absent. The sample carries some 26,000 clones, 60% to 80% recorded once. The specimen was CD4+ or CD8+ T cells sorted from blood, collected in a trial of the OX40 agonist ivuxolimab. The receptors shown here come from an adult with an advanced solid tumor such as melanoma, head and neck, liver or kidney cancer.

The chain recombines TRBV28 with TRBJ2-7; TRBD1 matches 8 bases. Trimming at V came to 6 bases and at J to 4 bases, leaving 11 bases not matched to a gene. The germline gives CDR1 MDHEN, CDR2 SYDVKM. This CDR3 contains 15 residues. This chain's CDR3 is CASSILTGALYEQYF. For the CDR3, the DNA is TGTGCCAGCAGCATATTGACAGGGGCCCTGTACGAGCAGTACTTC.

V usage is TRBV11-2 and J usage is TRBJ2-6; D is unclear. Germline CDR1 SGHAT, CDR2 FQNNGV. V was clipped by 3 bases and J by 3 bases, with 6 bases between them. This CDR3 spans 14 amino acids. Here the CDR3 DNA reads TGTGCCAGCAGCTTTTCTGATGGGGCCAACGTCCTGACTTTC. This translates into CASSFSDGANVLTF.

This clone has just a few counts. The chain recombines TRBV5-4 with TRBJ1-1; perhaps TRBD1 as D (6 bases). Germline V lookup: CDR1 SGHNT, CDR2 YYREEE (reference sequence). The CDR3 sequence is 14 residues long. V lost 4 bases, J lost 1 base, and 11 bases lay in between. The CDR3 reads CASSRDRTNTEAFF. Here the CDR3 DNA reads TGTGCCAGCAGCCGTGACAGGACGAACACTGAAGCTTTCTTT.

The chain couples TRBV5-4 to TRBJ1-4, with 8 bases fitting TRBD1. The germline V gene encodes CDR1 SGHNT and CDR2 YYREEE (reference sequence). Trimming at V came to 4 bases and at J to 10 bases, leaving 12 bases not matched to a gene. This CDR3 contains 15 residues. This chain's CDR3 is CASSAAGGAIRKLFF. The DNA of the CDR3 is TGTGCCAGCAGCGCCGCAGGGGGCGCGATCCGAAAACTGTTTTTT.

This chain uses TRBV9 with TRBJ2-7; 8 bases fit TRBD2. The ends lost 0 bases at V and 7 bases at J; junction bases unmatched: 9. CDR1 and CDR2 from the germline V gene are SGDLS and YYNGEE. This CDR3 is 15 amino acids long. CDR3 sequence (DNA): TGTGCCAGCAGCGTAGGCGACGGGGGGGCCGGGGAGCAGTACTTC. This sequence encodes CASSVGDGGAGEQYF.

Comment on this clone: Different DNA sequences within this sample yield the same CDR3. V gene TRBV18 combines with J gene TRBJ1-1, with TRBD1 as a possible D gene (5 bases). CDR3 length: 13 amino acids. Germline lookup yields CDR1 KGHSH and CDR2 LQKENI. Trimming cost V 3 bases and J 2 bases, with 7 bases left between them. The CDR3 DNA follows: TGTGCCAGCTCACCGGGGCTAAACACTGAAGCTTTCTTT. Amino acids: CASSPGLNTEAFF.

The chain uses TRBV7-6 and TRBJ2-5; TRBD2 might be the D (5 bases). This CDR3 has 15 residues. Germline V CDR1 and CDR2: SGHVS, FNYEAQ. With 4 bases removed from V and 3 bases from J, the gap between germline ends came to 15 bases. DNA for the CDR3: TGTGCCAGCAGCTCCTCCCTGGGGAGTAAAGAGACCCAGTACTTC. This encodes CASSSSLGSKETQYF.

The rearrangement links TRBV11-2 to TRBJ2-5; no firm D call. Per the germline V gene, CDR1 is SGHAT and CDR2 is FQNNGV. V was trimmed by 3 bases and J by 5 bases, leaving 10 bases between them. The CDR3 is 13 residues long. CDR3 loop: CASSFSLGETQYF. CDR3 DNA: TGTGCCAGCAGCTTTTCCCTGGGGGAGACCCAGTACTTC.